This record covers a single TCR beta chain. Its antigen is currently not known. Within one base of it there is no much larger clone, and no base qualities were kept. The CDR3 sequence holds 10 residues, the cysteine and phenylalanine included. Just CDR3 DNA is preserved here, 30 bases in frame from base 1. Relative to germline, V is missing 7 bases and J is missing 9 bases, with 2 bases of the junction outside any gene match. Reading the germline V gene (reference sequence) gives CDR1 GTSNPN and CDR2 SVGIG. This specimen comes from a study of cytomegalovirus exposure and HLA in healthy donors listed by TCRdb under 2017. Notes on the research overall: An earlier analysis of several hundred of the donors reported 276 Gb of sequence data and 100 million to 120 million unique TCR beta sequences obtained from roughly 180 million T cells. An early release covering about 600 HLA-typed donors comprised about 290 gigabases of sequencing data and approximately 85 million unique TCR sequences. The genetic ancestry cluster associated with self-reported Caucasian donors included 81% of the 398 genotyped donors. The study aimed to test whether signatures of past pathogen exposure could be identified by cataloging public T cell receptors. Using immunosequencing, the study profiled T cell repertoires from about 650 subjects and related those repertoires to cytomegalovirus serostatus. In addition to the first cohort of about 650 subjects, a separate validation cohort of about 120 different subjects was used. High-throughput TCR immunosequencing, statistical association of individual TCRs with disease status, and machine learning were combined to predict cytomegalovirus infection status. To study patterns of TCR occurrence, a later analysis re-analyzed previously published TCR beta repertoires from 500 to 850 donors and added high-resolution HLA genotyping. Rather than drawing on any new phenotypic data, the later analysis identified candidate immune exposures from TCR beta sequences and the way those sequences occurred across donors. In an earlier analysis of a few hundred of the donors, high-throughput TCR beta sequencing was used to judge whether each TCR beta V gene segment behaved as functional or pseudogenic. Donor age, sex, ethnicity and CMV serostatus were compiled alongside the repertoire data. A later genetic analysis used genome-wide SNP genotypes for about 55% of the 666 donors, treating that subset as a discovery cohort. All discovery cohort repertoires had been generated using a single sequencing platform. HLA typing covered class I and class II loci at four-digit resolution. Typing coverage differed by locus: A, B, C, DRB1 and DQB1 were typed in roughly 629-640 donors, DQA1 in 522, DPA1 in 600 to 610, and DPB1 in 450 to 490. Roughly 5 DR-DQ haplotypes were treated as single units for association and clustering because of strong linkage in the cohort. Among 398 genotyped donors of the cohort, an average of approximately 240,000 unique TCR beta nucleotide sequences were sequenced per donor, around 20% of them non-productive. What the work shows at the level of the full study, not this receptor alone: A further reported finding was that TCR beta sequences accurately predicted the HLA-A and HLA-B alleles for most subjects in the first cohort. Specific HLA alleles were associated with 15,000 to 20,000 TCR beta sequences at a false discovery rate of 0.05 in a later analysis. Correlated functional status among segregating V segments might reflect linkage disequilibrium, but an unknown experimental factor could not be ruled out. A group of highly shared sequence variants was considered likely to be a technical artifact of the sequencing pipeline. In an earlier analysis of a few hundred of the donors, most TCR beta V segments were observed in productive rearrangements about 87% or about 30% of the time, broadly matching IMGT annotations. In a later analysis, the rate of TCR association differed among HLA loci, with DRB1 alleles having the most associated TCRs and HLA-C alleles having the fewest. While some public TCRs were present in many individuals, most TCR sequences turned up only very rarely across donors. Strong co-occurrence of HLA alleles, especially DR and DQ, made assigning TCR associations to individual alleles difficult. The study listed 164 TCR beta chains as associated with cytomegalovirus. In vitro tests confirmed that a few of the cytomegalovirus-associated TCR beta chains recognize cytomegalovirus antigens. An association between a missense DCLRE1C variant and V-gene and J-gene trimming of TCR beta chains was found in a later genetic analysis and replicated in an independent cohort. The 87-base-pair reads could not distinguish some IMGT-functional V segments, including TRBV6-2 and TRBV6-3, so those segments were excluded. A later analysis reported that several top co-occurrence clusters appeared linked to parvovirus B19, influenza, CMV and Epstein-Barr virus. CMV serostatus was the only immune exposure information available for the cohort. A later analysis found that HLA-associated TCR beta chains were more clonally expanded and had lower generation probabilities than equally common non-associated chains. The classifier was reported to diagnose cytomegalovirus status with high specificity and sensitivity in both the original cohort and the validation cohort. Because counts were too low, about 18 rarely observed V segments, including chromosome 9 orphons, were excluded from the earlier analysis of 587 of the donors. A later genetic analysis reported fewer N-insertions in productive TCRs among donors in an Asian-associated ancestry cluster than the roughly 640-donor mean. Most CMV-associated TCR beta chains appeared to be HLA-restricted in a later analysis, and the HLA associations seemed to be driven largely by CMV exposure. HLA typing was unavailable for some donors at each locus, so association tests used only the typed subset. Sequencing depth was assumed to be roughly uniform across donors in the presence/absence analyses, though that assumption may not hold. The authors suggested that the approach could potentially be generalized to other disease states and immunological phenotypes. This cohort had only TCR beta chains sequenced, and the lack of alpha or paired-chain data limited which features could be detected.

Library preparation was by the immunoSEQ multiplex PCR assay. The multiplex PCR relied on a mix of 60 forward primers for TCR Vbeta segments and 13 reverse primers for TCR Jbeta segments. The CDR3 region of rearranged TCR beta genes was amplified from genomic DNA with a multiplex PCR assay. The Illumina HiSeq System was used to sequence the amplified TCR beta libraries as 87-base-pair reads. Under the source paper's analysis protocol: A later analysis counted some 74 million unique TCR beta chains across the 650 to 700 repertoires, and 10 million to 12 million of these chains were shared by at least two donors. A nearest-neighbor algorithm error-corrected the raw reads and collapsed the reads into unique sequences, merging closely related sequences to remove PCR and sequencing errors. Alignment of CDR3 sequences to IMGT reference sequences was used to assign V, D and J gene segments. For a sequence to be retained, a match of at least six nucleotides was required to both a V gene segment and a J gene segment. Rearrangements were called productive when the CDR3 lacked stop codons and stayed in frame with V and J; all others were non-productive. CDR3 was defined according to IMGT convention as the region running from the second conserved V-encoded cysteine to the conserved J-encoded phenylalanine. In an earlier analysis of more than 550 of the donors, sequences lacking an unambiguous match to a single V gene segment were excluded. In an earlier analysis of approximately 500 of the donors, a V segment was called functional when productive rearrangements were above 56.7%, and segregating when the standard deviation between donors exceeded 5%. A statistical classification framework was built to diagnose cytomegalovirus status from the catalog of TCR beta chain sequences. In a later analysis, V and J genes were assigned by comparing TCR nucleotide sequences against IMGT/GENE-DB human TR gene sequences. The TCRdist pipeline was used in a later analysis to assign CDR3 sequences and most-parsimonious VDJ recombination scenarios. In a later analysis, each TCR beta chain was defined by its CDR3 amino acid sequence together with its V-gene family, and reads lacking a unique V-gene family were excluded. A later analysis removed nearly 600 highly shared, low-generation-probability nucleotide sequences to deal with suspected cross-contamination and a sequencing artifact. For each public chain, a later analysis derived a clonal expansion index from normalized ranks of inferred template counts within each repertoire. In a later analysis, generation probabilities were computed with a VDJ recombination model fitted to out-of-frame rearrangements, and the resulting probabilities were checked against IGoR. A later analysis scored TCR-TCR, TCR-HLA and TCR-CMV co-occurrence with hypergeometric tests, applying a repertoire-size bias correction to TCR pairs. A later analysis estimated false discovery rates by permuting HLA or CMV assignments 20 times. In a later analysis, co-occurring TCRs were grouped using DBSCAN, with TCRdist sequence similarity added in when clustering inside HLA-allele-positive subsets. Repertoires with fewer than 30,000 or more than 120,000 public chains were left out of co-occurrence clustering, as were a few repertoires with anomalous nucleotide sharing. TCRdb holds this immuneACCESS table with in-frame rearrangements only. Some clones are missing; in checked studies, unresolved V genes explain under half, and the rest has no known cause. Clone size and V and J calls were adopted from that table, with D and trimming inferred from the DNA. Present in this sample are over 200,000 clones, over 70% of which were seen just once. Clones ranked in the top ten supply 2.5% to 3% of the sample.

In total, about 650 healthy bone marrow donors made up the cohort. All cohort members were sampled while nominally healthy, although unrecorded immune exposures were likely present. The donor was CMV seropositive and belonged to the group of over 250 seropositive cohort members. Each donor provided a peripheral blood sample, and peripheral blood mononuclear cells were used for TCR beta sequencing. Genomic DNA extraction from the blood cell samples was performed with the Qiagen DNeasy Blood Extraction Kit. The specimen was PBMCs. The clonotype originates from a woman aged 60-70 years in good health and CMV-seropositive. This chain joins TRBV30 to TRBJ2-1; TRBD1 fits 8 bases in the junction. The bases read TGTGCCTTAGGACAGGGTGAGCAGTTCTTC. This encodes CALGQGEQFF.